A selection of T cell receptor beta chains follows, all from one sample in a study of blood T cell repertoires in COVID-19. Using immunoSEQ multiplex PCR, the repertoire was profiled, and TCRdb retains in-frame clones only, with some absent. The sample records 350,000 to 450,000 clones, roughly four fifths being singletons. Sample: PBMCs or T cells enriched from blood (not recorded which). Receptors were obtained from a woman between 45 and 60 years old who had recovered from COVID-19. CDR3s include the opening cysteine and the closing phenylalanine or tryptophan. Fields, in order: clone size, V gene, J gene, D gene, CDR3 protein. D genes are given only for firm matches. Size tells how often a clone was seen (once, few, many) or the class of an expanded clone, and some rows leave it out.

clone_size: -
v_call: TRBV30
j_call: TRBJ2-1
d_call: TRBD2
cdr3_aa: CAWIAGPSLSTYNEQFF

clone_size: -
v_call: TRBV21-1
j_call: TRBJ2-3
d_call: -
cdr3_aa: CASSKRLDGRSGGGDTQYF

clone_size: -
v_call: TRBV10-3
j_call: TRBJ2-5
d_call: -
cdr3_aa: CAISDVVSAGETQYF

clone_size: -
v_call: TRBV7-2
j_call: TRBJ2-2
d_call: TRBD2
cdr3_aa: CASSPRGENTGELFF

clone_size: once
v_call: TRBV7-8
j_call: TRBJ1-1
d_call: TRBD1
cdr3_aa: CASSRAIRSGTGELNTEAFF

clone_size: -
v_call: TRBV24-1
j_call: TRBJ2-7
d_call: -
cdr3_aa: CATSERDKADEQYF

clone_size: -
v_call: TRBV11-2
j_call: TRBJ2-7
d_call: -
cdr3_aa: CASSAPASYEQYF

clone_size: -
v_call: TRBV7-2
j_call: TRBJ1-6
d_call: TRBD1
cdr3_aa: CASSLVGTGGLNSPLHF

clone_size: -
v_call: TRBV7-2
j_call: TRBJ1-2
d_call: TRBD1
cdr3_aa: CATLRGLNYGYTF

clone_size: -
v_call: TRBV7-6
j_call: TRBJ2-7
d_call: -
cdr3_aa: CASSLGQTPEYEQYF

clone_size: -
v_call: TRBV7-6
j_call: TRBJ1-5
d_call: -
cdr3_aa: CASSLAGQGMQPQHF

clone_size: -
v_call: TRBV29-1
j_call: TRBJ2-7
d_call: -
cdr3_aa: CSVEGRGRPYEQYF